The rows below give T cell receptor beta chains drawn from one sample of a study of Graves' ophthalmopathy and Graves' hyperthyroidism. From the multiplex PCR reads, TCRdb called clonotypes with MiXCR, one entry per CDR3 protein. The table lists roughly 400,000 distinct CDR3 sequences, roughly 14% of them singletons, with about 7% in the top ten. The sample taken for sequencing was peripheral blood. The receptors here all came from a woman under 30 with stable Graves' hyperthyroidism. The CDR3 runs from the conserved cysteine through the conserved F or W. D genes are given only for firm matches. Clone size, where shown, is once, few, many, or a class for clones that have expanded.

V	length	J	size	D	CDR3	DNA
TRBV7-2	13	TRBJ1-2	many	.	CASSVLANYGYTF	TGTGCCAGCAGCGTTCTAGCTAACTATGGCTACACCTTC
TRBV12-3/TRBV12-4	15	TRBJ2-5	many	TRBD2	CASSTSGGAQETQYF	TGTGCCAGCAGCACTAGCGGGGGGGCCCAAGAGACCCAGTACTTC
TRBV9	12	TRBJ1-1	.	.	CASSVASGEAFF	TGTGCCAGCAGCGTAGCGTCCGGGGAGGCTTTCTTT
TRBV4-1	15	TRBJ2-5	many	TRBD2	CASSQEGWRGETQYF	TGCGCCAGCAGCCAAGAAGGATGGCGGGGGGAGACCCAGTACTTC
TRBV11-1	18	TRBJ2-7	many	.	CASSLYAIRAIKTYEQYF	TGTGCCAGCAGCTTATACGCCATCAGGGCTATAAAAACCTACGAGCAGTACTTC
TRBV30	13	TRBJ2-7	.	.	CAWSRGNSYEQYF	TGTGCCTGGAGTCGGGGCAACTCCTACGAGCAGTACTTC
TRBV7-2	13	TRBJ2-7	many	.	CASSLETTYEQYF	TGTGCCAGCAGCTTGGAGACGACCTACGAGCAGTACTTC
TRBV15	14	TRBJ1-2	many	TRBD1	CATSLQGGDYGYTF	TGTGCCACCAGCTTACAGGGGGGGGACTATGGCTACACCTTC
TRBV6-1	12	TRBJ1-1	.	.	CASRNHRLEAFF	TGTGCCAGCAGGAATCACAGGCTGGAGGCTTTCTTT
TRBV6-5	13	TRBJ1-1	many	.	CASRQQLNTEAFF	TGTGCCAGCAGACAACAGCTGAACACTGAAGCTTTCTTT
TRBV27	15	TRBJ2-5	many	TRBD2	CASSWVAGYLETQYF	TGTGCCAGCAGTTGGGTAGCGGGGTACCTCGAGACCCAGTACTTC
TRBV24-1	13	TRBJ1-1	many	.	CATSEALNTEAFF	TGTGCCACCAGTGAGGCTTTGAACACTGAAGCTTTCTTT
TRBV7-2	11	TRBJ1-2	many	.	CASSPSAVYTF	TGTGCCAGCAGCCCGTCTGCCGTATACACCTTC
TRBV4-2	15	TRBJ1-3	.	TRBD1	CASSQGQGAGNTIYF	TGTGCCAGCAGCCAAGGACAGGGTGCGGGAAACACCATATATTTT
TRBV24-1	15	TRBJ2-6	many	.	CATSDRVSGANVLTF	TGTGCCACCAGTGACCGAGTCTCTGGGGCCAACGTCCTGACTTTC
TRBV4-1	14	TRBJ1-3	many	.	CASSQRDTGNTIYF	TGCGCCAGCAGCCAACGGGACACCGGAAACACCATATATTTT
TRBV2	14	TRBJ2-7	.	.	CASSDSYGSYEQYF	TGTGCCAGCAGTGACTCCTATGGCTCCTACGAGCAGTACTTC
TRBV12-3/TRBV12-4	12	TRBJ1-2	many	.	CASTQAGDGYTF	TGTGCCAGCACCCAGGCAGGGGATGGCTACACCTTC
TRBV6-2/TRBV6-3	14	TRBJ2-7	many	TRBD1	CASTPYRGQNEQYF	TGTGCCAGCACCCCATACAGGGGGCAGAACGAGCAGTACTTC
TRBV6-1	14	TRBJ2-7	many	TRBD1	CASSGIQGAYEQYF	TGTGCCAGCAGTGGGATACAGGGGGCATACGAGCAGTACTTC
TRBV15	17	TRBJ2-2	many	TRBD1	CATSRDMRQGWTGELFF	TGTGCCACCAGCAGAGATATGAGACAGGGGTGGACCGGGGAGCTGTTTTTT
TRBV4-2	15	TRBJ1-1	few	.	CASSPIKLLNTEAFF	TGTGCCAGCAGCCCGATCAAACTTTTGAACACTGAAGCTTTCTTT
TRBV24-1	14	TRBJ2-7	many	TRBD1	CATIDGQGKDEQYF	TGTGCCACCATTGATGGACAGGGCAAAGACGAGCAGTACTTC
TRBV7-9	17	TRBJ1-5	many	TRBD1	CASSYPTGVHSNQPQHF	TGTGCCAGCAGCTATCCGACAGGGGTCCATAGCAATCAGCCCCAGCATTTT
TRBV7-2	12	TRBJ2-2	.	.	CASSSQNGELFF	TGTGCCAGCAGCTCCCAAAATGGGGAGCTGTTTTTT
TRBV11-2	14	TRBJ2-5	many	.	CASSLVGGLETQYF	TGTGCCAGCAGCTTAGTGGGGGGGCTCGAGACCCAGTACTTC
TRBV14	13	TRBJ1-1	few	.	CASSLRGKAEAFF	TGTGCCAGCAGCCTCAGGGGCAAGGCTGAAGCTTTCTTT
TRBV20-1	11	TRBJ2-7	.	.	CSYRDANEQYF	TGCAGCTATAGGGACGCCAACGAGCAGTACTTC
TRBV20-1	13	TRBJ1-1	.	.	CSASVQLYTEAFF	TGCAGTGCTAGCGTACAGCTCTACACTGAAGCTTTCTTT
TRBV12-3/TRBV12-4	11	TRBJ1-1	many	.	CATQVNTEAFF	TGTGCCACACAGGTGAACACTGAAGCTTTCTTT
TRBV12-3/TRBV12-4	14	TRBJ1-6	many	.	CASRAEGLGTPLHF	TGTGCCAGCAGGGCCGAAGGCCTAGGGACACCCCTCCACTTT
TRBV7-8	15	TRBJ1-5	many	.	CASSLYQGHNQPQHF	TGTGCCAGCAGCTTATATCAGGGGCACAATCAGCCCCAGCATTTT